These T cell receptor beta chains were read from a single sample in a study of cytomegalovirus exposure and HLA in healthy donors. Some clones are missing from TCRdb's copy, which holds only in-frame ones; the method was immunoSEQ multiplex PCR. The data contain roughly 220,000 clones, approximately 78% of them singletons. The sample consisted of PBMCs. The receptors shown here come from a man aged 30 to 45 in good health and CMV-seronegative. Both conserved end residues are part of each CDR3. The D gene is left open where the match is weak. Only some rows state a clone size, as once, few, many or a class for expanded clones.

V gene	D gene	J gene	clone size	CDR3 protein	CDR3 DNA
TRBV7-9	.	TRBJ1-1	.	CASSPRDYEDTEAFF	TGTGCCAGCAGCCCGCGTGATTATGAAGACACTGAAGCTTTCTTT
TRBV11-2	.	TRBJ2-3	.	CASSLGERFTDTQYF	TGTGCCAGCAGCTTAGGAGAGCGATTCACAGATACGCAGTATTTT
TRBV27	TRBD1	TRBJ2-7	.	CASSAQGDEQYF	TGTGCCAGCAGTGCACAGGGGGACGAGCAGTACTTC
TRBV15	TRBD2	TRBJ2-3	once	CATSASGGTDTQYF	TGTGCCACCAGCGCTAGCGGGGGGACAGATACGCAGTATTTT
TRBV6-1	.	TRBJ2-6	.	CASSDDSKPSGASVLTF	TGTGCCAGCAGTGACGACAGCAAACCCTCTGGGGCCAGCGTCCTGACTTTC
TRBV6-5	TRBD1	TRBJ1-1	.	CASSYSADRGGTEAFF	TGTGCCAGCAGTTACTCGGCCGACAGGGGAGGGACTGAAGCTTTCTTT
TRBV6-4	.	TRBJ2-5	few	CASREERSETQYF	TGTGCCAGCAGAGAGGAGCGGTCAGAGACCCAGTACTTC
TRBV28	TRBD1	TRBJ1-5	.	CASRPGGRGDQPQHF	TGTGCCAGCAGACCAGGGGGTAGGGGGGATCAGCCCCAGCATTTT
TRBV6-5	.	TRBJ1-2	.	CASSYSPAGANYGYTF	TGTGCCAGCAGTTACTCTCCGGCAGGCGCCAACTATGGCTACACCTTC
TRBV5-1	TRBD1	TRBJ2-3	.	CASSLAVGQGADTQYF	TGCGCCAGCAGCTTGGCCGTCGGACAGGGGGCAGATACGCAGTATTTT
TRBV6-1	TRBD1	TRBJ1-2	.	CASSESGTVYGYTF	TGTGCCAGCAGTGAGTCCGGGACAGTCTATGGCTACACCTTC
TRBV28	TRBD1	TRBJ2-5	.	CASSSWTGAETQYF	TGTGCCAGCAGTTCTTGGACAGGGGCAGAGACCCAGTACTTC
TRBV19	.	TRBJ1-5	.	CASMLLFTANQPQHF	TGTGCCAGTATGCTATTGTTTACAGCTAATCAGCCCCAGCATTTT
TRBV11-3	TRBD2	TRBJ2-3	.	CASSSREAGGTDTQYF	TGTGCCAGCAGCTCTCGGGAAGCGGGGGGCACAGATACGCAGTATTTT
TRBV2	.	TRBJ1-2	.	CAIYSPIYGYTF	TGTGCCATATATTCCCCTATCTATGGCTACACCTTC
TRBV4-1	TRBD1	TRBJ2-7	.	CASSADRNYEQYF	TGCGCCAGCAGCGCGGACAGGAACTACGAGCAGTACTTC
TRBV5-1	.	TRBJ1-1	few	CASSLTGTGTEAFF	TGCGCCAGCAGCTTGACAGGGACGGGCACTGAAGCTTTCTTT
TRBV9	.	TRBJ2-1	.	CASSVGTESYNEQFF	TGTGCCAGCAGCGTAGGGACAGAGTCCTACAATGAGCAGTTCTTC
TRBV27	.	TRBJ2-3	.	CASSPITGRTDTQYF	TGTGCCAGCAGTCCTATAACAGGGCGCACAGATACGCAGTATTTT
TRBV25-1	.	TRBJ1-5	.	CASSEVSNQPQHF	TGTGCCAGCAGTGAAGTAAGCAATCAGCCCCAGCATTTT
TRBV7-8	TRBD2	TRBJ2-3	.	CASSSVGAGGYNTQYF	TGTGCCAGCAGCTCGGTGGGAGCGGGGGGCTATAATACGCAGTATTTT
TRBV2	TRBD2	TRBJ2-3	once	CASRRTSGETDTQYF	TGTGCCAGCCGTCGGACTAGCGGGGAGACAGATACGCAGTATTTT
TRBV1	.	TRBJ2-7	.	CTGAVSYEQYF	TGCACCGGTGCGGTCTCCTACGAGCAGTACTTC
TRBV6-5	TRBD1	TRBJ2-7	.	CASRSSGTARYEQYF	TGTGCCAGCAGATCATCAGGGACAGCACGCTACGAGCAGTACTTC
TRBV13	TRBD2	TRBJ2-3	.	CASRSEAGGCPQYF	TGTGCCAGCAGATCCGAGGCGGGGGGATGCCCGCAGTATTTT
TRBV11-2	.	TRBJ1-1	.	CASSLSLYQATEAFF	TGTGCCAGCAGCTTAAGTCTCTACCAGGCCACTGAAGCTTTCTTT
TRBV5-4	.	TRBJ2-1	once	CASSLGGSSSYNEQFF	TGTGCCAGCAGCCTCGGCGGTTCGAGCTCCTACAATGAGCAGTTCTTC
TRBV4-2	.	TRBJ1-1	few	CAVRGSGTEAFF	TGTGCCGTGCGAGGCTCGGGCACTGAAGCTTTCTTT
TRBV19	.	TRBJ2-7	once	CASSHIQGSHDEQYF	TGTGCCAGTAGTCACATACAGGGCAGTCACGACGAGCAGTACTTC
TRBV6-4	.	TRBJ2-1	.	CASSDSPITRAYNEQFF	TGTGCCAGCAGTGACTCGCCCATCACGAGGGCCTACAATGAGCAGTTCTTC
TRBV6-6	TRBD2	TRBJ2-1	.	CASSGLAGSHNEQFF	TGTGCCAGCAGCGGCCTAGCGGGGTCGCACAATGAGCAGTTCTTC
TRBV19	TRBD1	TRBJ1-2	few	CASSLRGSGYTF	TGTGCCAGTAGTCTCAGGGGGTCTGGCTACACCTTC
TRBV15	.	TRBJ1-2	.	CATSPGPGEGGYTF	TGTGCCACCAGCCCAGGTCCAGGGGAAGGTGGCTACACCTTC
TRBV20-1	.	TRBJ1-1	once	CSARSPGQFF	TGCAGTGCTAGGTCACCCGGACAGTTCTTT
TRBV27	TRBD2	TRBJ2-3	few	CASSLLGGWTDTQYF	TGTGCCAGCAGTTTATTGGGGGGGTGGACGGATACGCAGTATTTT
TRBV4-2	.	TRBJ1-2	.	CASSQEAGVQYGYTF	TGTGCCAGCAGCCAAGAGGCAGGGGTACAATATGGCTACACCTTC
TRBV2	TRBD1	TRBJ2-3	few	CASTIGQGITNTQYF	TGTGCCAGCACCATAGGACAGGGGATCACAAATACGCAGTATTTT
TRBV2	TRBD1	TRBJ1-2	.	CASSRRRGQGLHGYTF	TGTGCCAGCAGTCGTCGACGGGGACAGGGGTTGCATGGCTACACCTTC
TRBV6-6	.	TRBJ1-4	few	CASSDRYNEKLFF	TGTGCCAGCAGCGACAGGTATAATGAAAAACTGTTTTTT
TRBV9	.	TRBJ2-3	.	CASSPPGTDTQYF	TGTGCCAGCAGCCCACCGGGCACAGATACGCAGTATTTT
TRBV7-9	.	TRBJ1-4	once	CSSSLGGGVGEKLFF	TGTTCCAGCAGCTTAGGAGGAGGGGTCGGTGAAAAACTGTTTTTT
TRBV9	.	TRBJ2-1	.	CASVRGAYYNEQFF	TGTGCCAGCGTTCGGGGGGCCTACTACAATGAGCAGTTCTTC
TRBV7-2	TRBD2	TRBJ2-5	.	CASSLVRTSGGVRETQYF	TGTGCCAGCAGCTTAGTCAGGACTAGCGGGGGAGTGCGCGAGACCCAGTACTTC
TRBV25-1	.	TRBJ2-1	.	CASKFSVRPGSYNEQFF	TGTGCCAGCAAATTCAGCGTCCGGCCCGGCTCCTACAATGAGCAGTTCTTC
TRBV9	TRBD1	TRBJ2-7	.	CASSPTGTTHEQYF	TGTGCCAGCAGCCCGACAGGGACGACCCACGAGCAGTACTTC
TRBV4-1	.	TRBJ2-1	.	CASSQAPGNEQFF	TGCGCCAGCAGCCAAGCCCCGGGCAATGAGCAGTTCTTC
TRBV28	.	TRBJ2-7	.	CASSSEYEQYF	TGTGCCAGCAGTTCGGAGTACGAGCAGTACTTC
TRBV2	.	TRBJ2-2	.	CATSPGAWTGELFF	TGTGCCACCTCACCGGGAGCTTGGACCGGGGAGCTGTTTTTT
TRBV27	.	TRBJ1-6	.	CASSLPRTYNSPLHF	TGTGCCAGCTCCCTTCCCAGGACCTATAATTCACCCCTCCACTTT
TRBV23-1	.	TRBJ2-7	once	CASPHFETSEYF	TGCGCCAGCCCTCACTTCGAGACATCAGAGTACTTC
TRBV6-1	.	TRBJ2-7	.	CASTSGLVTYEQYF	TGTGCCAGCACCTCCGGACTTGTTACCTACGAGCAGTACTTC
TRBV4-3	TRBD1	TRBJ1-3	.	CASSPSWIQGLGGNTIYF	TGCGCCAGCAGCCCCAGCTGGATACAGGGGCTCGGGGGAAACACCATATATTTT
TRBV2	.	TRBJ2-1	.	CASSVARLATYNEQFF	TGTGCCAGCAGTGTAGCAAGGCTAGCCACCTACAATGAGCAGTTCTTC
TRBV5-6	.	TRBJ2-3	few	CASSLLRGPRDTQYF	TGTGCCAGCAGCTTGTTGCGGGGGCCCAGGGATACGCAGTATTTT
TRBV7-9	.	TRBJ1-2	.	CASSPHQDSLYGYTF	TGTGCCAGCAGCCCCCATCAGGACAGCCTCTATGGCTACACCTTC
TRBV28	TRBD1	TRBJ1-2	.	CASSLGRGHGYTF	TGTGCCAGCAGTTTAGGCAGGGGGCATGGCTACACCTTC